This T cell receptor beta chain was sequenced for a study of T cells in Graves' hyperthyroidism and ophthalmopathy. Looking at the study overall: The blood sample was taken at first diagnosis, before treatment began.

Ten or more counts support this clonotype. The antigen remains undetermined. In making diagnoses, clinical symptoms, serum thyroxine and TRAb, thyroid ultrasound and orbital computed tomography were all used. The CDR3 extends over 16 amino acids. With 0 bases removed from V and 0 bases from J, the gap between germline ends came to 14 bases. From germline, CDR1 is GTSNPN and CDR2 SVGIG (reference sequence). TCR beta CDR3 region amplification was performed from RNA transcripts. First-round RT-PCR of the TCR CDR3 relied on the HTBI primer set. A single record per CDR3 protein comes from TCRdb applying MiXCR to the multiplex PCR reads. The sample contains fewer than 650,000 distinct CDR3 sequences, approximately 14% of which appear only once. Findings and caveats of the study: From stable hyperthyroidism, ophthalmopathy was separated by a 13 V-J model.

The sequence was obtained from a woman aged 35 to 49 with Graves' ophthalmopathy. Sequenced input: blood. The rearrangement links TRBV30 to TRBJ1-1; TRBD1 is a possible D gene (5 bases). CDR3 residues: CAWSVKTRVLNTEAFF. DNA of the CDR3: TGTGCCTGGAGTGTTAAGACCAGGGTTCTGAACACTGAAGCTTTCTTT.